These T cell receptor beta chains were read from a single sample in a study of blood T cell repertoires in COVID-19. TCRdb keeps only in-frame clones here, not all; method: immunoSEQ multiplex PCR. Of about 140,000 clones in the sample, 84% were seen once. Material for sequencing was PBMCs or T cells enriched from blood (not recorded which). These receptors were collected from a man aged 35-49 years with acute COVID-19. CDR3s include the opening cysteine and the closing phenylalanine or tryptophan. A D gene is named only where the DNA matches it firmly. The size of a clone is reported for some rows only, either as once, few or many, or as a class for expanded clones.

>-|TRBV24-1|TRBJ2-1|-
CATSDLDTADNEQFF
TGTGCCACCAGTGATCTGGACACAGCCGACAATGAGCAGTTCTTC
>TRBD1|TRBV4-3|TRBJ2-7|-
CASSRLLATGDEQYF
TGCGCCAGCAGCCGATTACTCGCGACAGGGGACGAGCAGTACTTC
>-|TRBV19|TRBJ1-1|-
CASRGDRWNTEAFF
TGTGCCAGTAGAGGTGACAGGTGGAACACTGAAGCTTTCTTT
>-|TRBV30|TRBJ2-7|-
CAWSTRGFLREQYF
TGTGCCTGGAGTACAAGGGGATTCCTACGGGAGCAGTACTTC
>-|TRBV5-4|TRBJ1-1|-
CASSQEDGENTEAFF
TGTGCCAGCAGCCAAGAGGACGGGGAGAACACTGAAGCTTTCTTT
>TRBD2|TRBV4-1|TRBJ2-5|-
CASSQGSGIQETQYF
TGCGCCAGCAGCCAAGGTAGCGGGATCCAAGAGACCCAGTACTTC
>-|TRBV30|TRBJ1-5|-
CAWDTGSQPQHF
TGTGCCTGGGATACAGGGTCTCAGCCCCAGCATTTT
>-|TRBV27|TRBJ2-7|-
CASSYLNREGEQYF
TGTGCCAGCAGTTATCTAAACAGGGAAGGCGAGCAGTACTTC
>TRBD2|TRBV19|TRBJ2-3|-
CASSRLAGAASDTQYF
TGTGCCAGTAGCAGACTAGCGGGGGCCGCGTCGGATACGCAGTATTTT
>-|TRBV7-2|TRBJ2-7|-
CASSFSTYEQYF
TGTGCCAGCAGCTTCAGTACCTACGAGCAGTACTTC
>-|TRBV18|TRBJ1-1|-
CASSSDGRVTEAFF
TGTGCCAGCTCCAGCGACGGCCGGGTCACTGAAGCTTTCTTT
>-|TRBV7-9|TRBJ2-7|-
CASSYDRIRSYEQYF
TGTGCCAGCAGCTACGACAGGATAAGGTCCTACGAGCAGTACTTC
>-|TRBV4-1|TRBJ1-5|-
CASSQVGGIENQPQHF
TGCGCCAGCAGCCAAGTTGGAGGTATCGAAAATCAGCCCCAGCATTTT
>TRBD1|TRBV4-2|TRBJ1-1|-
CASSQGVTGDPTEAFF
TGTGCCAGCAGCCAAGGCGTGACAGGGGATCCCACTGAAGCTTTCTTT
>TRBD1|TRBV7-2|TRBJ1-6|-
CASGGTAFGPLHF
TGTGCCAGCGGTGGGACAGCCTTTGGACCCCTCCACTTT
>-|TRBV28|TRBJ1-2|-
CASTYRRGYGYTF
TGTGCCAGCACTTACCGACGGGGCTATGGCTACACCTTC
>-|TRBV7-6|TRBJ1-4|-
CASSLDRNEKLFF
TGTGCCAGCAGCTTAGACAGGAATGAAAAACTGTTTTTT
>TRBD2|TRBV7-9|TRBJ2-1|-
CASSLAEREPYNEQFF
TGTGCCAGCAGCTTAGCTGAGCGGGAGCCCTACAATGAGCAGTTCTTC
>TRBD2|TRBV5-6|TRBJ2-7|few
CASTGGYEQYF
TGTGCCAGCACGGGGGGGTACGAGCAGTACTTC
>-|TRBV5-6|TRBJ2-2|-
CASSVDLTGELFF
TGTGCCAGCAGCGTTGACTTAACCGGGGAGCTGTTTTTT
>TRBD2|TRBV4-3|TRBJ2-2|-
CASSQHLSGGAGELFF
TGCGCCAGCAGCCAACACCTTAGCGGGGGGGCCGGGGAGCTGTTTTTT
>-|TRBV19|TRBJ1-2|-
CASSMSGGRAHGYTF
TGTGCCAGTAGTATGTCCGGGGGGCGAGCCCATGGCTACACCTTC
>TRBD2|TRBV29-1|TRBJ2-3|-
CSAKGAGGASDTQYF
TGCAGCGCCAAGGGGGCGGGAGGGGCCTCGGATACGCAGTATTTT
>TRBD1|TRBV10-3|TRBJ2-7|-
CAIRTGLAGGGYEQYF
TGTGCCATCAGAACGGGGCTAGCAGGGGGCGGGTACGAGCAGTACTTC
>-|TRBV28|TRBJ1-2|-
CASSLGGANFLYGYTF
TGTGCCAGCAGTTTAGGGGGGGCGAATTTTTTGTATGGCTACACCTTC
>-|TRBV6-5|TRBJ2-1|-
CASSYSQGGEQFF
TGTGCCAGCAGTTACTCGCAGGGGGGTGAGCAGTTCTTC
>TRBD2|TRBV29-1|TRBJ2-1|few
CSGTSGSYNEQFF
TGCAGCGGCACTAGCGGCTCCTACAATGAGCAGTTCTTC
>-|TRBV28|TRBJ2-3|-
CASSLVRWADTQYF
TGTGCCAGCAGTTTGGTAAGGTGGGCGGATACGCAGTATTTT
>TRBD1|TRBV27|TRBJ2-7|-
CASSRRDRGYEQYF
TGTGCCAGCAGTCGCCGGGACAGGGGGTACGAGCAGTACTTC
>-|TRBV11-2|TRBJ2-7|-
CASSFSRGGLSEQYF
TGTGCCAGCAGCTTCTCCCGCGGGGGCTTAAGCGAGCAGTACTTC
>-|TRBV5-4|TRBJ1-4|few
CASSKTAFGGAAEKLFF
TGTGCCAGCAGCAAAACAGCTTTCGGAGGGGCGGCGGAAAAACTGTTTTTT
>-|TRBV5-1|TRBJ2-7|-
CASRPGLSSYEQYF
TGCGCCAGCCGGCCGGGACTTAGCTCCTACGAGCAGTACTTC
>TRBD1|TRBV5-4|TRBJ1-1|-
CASSLGLGQGGTEAFF
TGTGCCAGCAGCTTGGGGCTTGGGCAGGGGGGCACTGAAGCTTTCTTT
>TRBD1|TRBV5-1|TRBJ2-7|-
CASSFDRGGNEQYF
TGCGCCAGCAGCTTCGACAGGGGGGGAAACGAGCAGTACTTC
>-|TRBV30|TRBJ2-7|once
CAWRTGYEQYF
TGTGCCTGGAGAACAGGGTACGAGCAGTACTTC
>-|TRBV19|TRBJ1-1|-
CASSPRPLGALTEAFF
TGTGCCAGTAGTCCCCGCCCCCTGGGAGCGCTCACTGAAGCTTTCTTT
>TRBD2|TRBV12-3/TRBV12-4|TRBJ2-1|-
CASNRGLAIEQFF
TGTGCCAGCAATCGGGGACTAGCTATTGAGCAGTTCTTC
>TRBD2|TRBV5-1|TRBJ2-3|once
CASSLTSGRDTQYF
TGCGCCAGCAGCTTGACTAGCGGGAGGGATACGCAGTATTTT
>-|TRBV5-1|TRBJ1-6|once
CASSLFTEHNSPLHF
TGCGCCAGCAGCTTGTTCACAGAACATAATTCACCCCTCCACTTT
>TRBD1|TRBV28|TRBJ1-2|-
CASSSSDRGGYTF
TGTGCCAGCAGTTCTTCCGACAGGGGTGGCTACACCTTC
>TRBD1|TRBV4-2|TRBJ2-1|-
CASSQDPLPRDSTYNEQFF
TGTGCCAGCAGCCAAGATCCCCTTCCCCGGGACAGCACCTACAATGAGCAGTTCTTC
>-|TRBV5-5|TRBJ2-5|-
CASSFVGGSQETQYF
TGTGCCAGCAGCTTTGTGGGAGGTTCCCAAGAGACCCAGTACTTC
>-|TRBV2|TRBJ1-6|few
CASCASYNSPLHF
TGTGCCAGCTGCGCGTCCTATAATTCACCCCTCCACTTT
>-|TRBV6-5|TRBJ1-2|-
CASSLGGEGYTF
TGTGCCAGCAGCCTGGGGGGGGAGGGCTACACCTTC
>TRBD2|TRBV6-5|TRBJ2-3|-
CASSRGGDTQYF
TGTGCCAGCTCACGGGGAGGGGATACGCAGTATTTT
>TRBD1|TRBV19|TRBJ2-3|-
CASSTSQGAEVDTQYF
TGTGCCAGTAGTACCTCACAGGGGGCAGAGGTGGATACGCAGTATTTT
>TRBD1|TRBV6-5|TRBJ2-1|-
CASQGVLRNEQFF
TGTGCCAGCCAGGGGGTGCTACGGAATGAGCAGTTCTTC
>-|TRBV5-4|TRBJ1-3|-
CASSWPGGSGTIYF
TGTGCCAGCAGCTGGCCCGGGGGAAGCGGCACCATATATTTT
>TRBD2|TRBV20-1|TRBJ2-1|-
CSASAAGLAGELSANEQFF
TGCAGTGCTAGTGCGGCGGGACTAGCGGGAGAACTTTCCGCCAATGAGCAGTTCTTC
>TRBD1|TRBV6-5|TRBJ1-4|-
CASSYRTGARDEKLFF
TGTGCCAGCAGTTACCGTACAGGGGCCCGCGATGAAAAACTGTTTTTT
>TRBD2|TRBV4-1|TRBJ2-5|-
CASSPRSGDYQETQYF
TGCGCCAGCAGCCCTAGAAGCGGGGACTACCAAGAGACCCAGTACTTC
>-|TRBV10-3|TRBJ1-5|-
CAISAGRIDSNQPQHF
TGTGCCATCAGTGCTGGGAGGATAGATAGCAATCAGCCCCAGCATTTT
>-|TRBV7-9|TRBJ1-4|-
CASSGRQNEKLFF
TGTGCCAGCAGCGGCAGACAGAATGAAAAACTGTTTTTT
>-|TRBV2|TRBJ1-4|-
CASSVWGGGLFF
TGTGCCAGCAGTGTTTGGGGAGGGGGACTGTTTTTT
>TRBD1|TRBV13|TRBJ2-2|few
CASSVYRDRADGGELFF
TGTGCCAGCAGCGTTTACCGGGACAGGGCAGATGGGGGGGAGCTGTTTTTT
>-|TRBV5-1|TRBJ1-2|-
CASSPPGPGVSGYTF
TGCGCCAGCAGCCCACCCGGGCCGGGGGTGAGTGGCTACACCTTC
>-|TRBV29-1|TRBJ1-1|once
CSVAASEKNTEAFF
TGCAGCGTTGCGGCTAGTGAGAAGAACACTGAAGCTTTCTTT
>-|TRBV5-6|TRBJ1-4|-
CASSLTGSEKLFF
TGTGCCAGCAGCTTAACGGGGAGCGAAAAACTGTTTTTT
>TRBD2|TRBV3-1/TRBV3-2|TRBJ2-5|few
CASSQGLAGAQETQYF
TGTGCCAGCAGCCAAGGTCTAGCGGGAGCTCAGGAGACCCAGTACTTC